This T cell receptor (beta chain) was sequenced during a study of blood T cell repertoires in COVID-19. The overall study: Sites across the United States, Italy and Spain contributed samples from acute and convalescent COVID-19.

The germline gives CDR1 SEHNR, CDR2 FQNEAQ (reference sequence). This CDR3 comprises 12 residues. V was cut by 3 bases and J by 6 bases, with 5 bases left in between. In the original analysis: Amplification from reference gene primers served as the basis for estimated nucleated cell counts. Only in-frame clones appear in the TCRdb table, and some are missing; sequencing was by immunoSEQ multiplex PCR. For V, J and clone size, that table is used; D and trimming come from the DNA. The sample has around 260,000 clones, less than 90% seen once; the top ten hold under 5%. The sequence derives from a man aged 55-75 years with acute or convalescent COVID-19. The V gene is TRBV7-9, the J gene TRBJ2-2; unclear D gene. The source material was peripheral blood. The CDR3: CASSLAAGELFF. CDR3 DNA: TGTGCCAGCAGCTTGGCGGCCGGGGAGCTGTTTTTT.